Listed here are 31 T cell receptor beta chains from one sample, sequenced in a study of long-term antiretroviral therapy in people with HIV. Researchers ran immunoSEQ v3.0 at survey level. Sequencing was performed with immunoSEQ multiplex PCR; in TCRdb, only in-frame clones are kept and a portion is missing. The sample lists approximately 35,000 clones; around 78% were seen once. Material: unsorted PBMCs, obtained 3.1 years after starting antiretroviral therapy. The receptors here all came from a woman aged 50 to 60 with HIV.

This chain links TRBV6-5 with TRBJ2-5; the match to TRBD2 covers 9 bases. The germline gives CDR1 MNHEY, CDR2 SVGAGI. CDR3 size: 14 residues. The V and J ends lost 6 bases and 5 bases, in that order; junction bases with no gene match: 7. CDR3 nucleotides: TGTGCCAGCAGCCATAGCGGGGGAGGCGAGACCCAGTACTTC. Translating it yields CASSHSGGGETQYF.

This rearrangement joins TRBV6-5 to TRBJ1-5; possibly TRBD1 for D (5 bases). The CDR3 runs to 13 residues. CDR1 MNHEY and CDR2 SVGAGI come from the germline V gene. Trimming took off 8 bases at V and 5 bases at J, with 13 bases between the two ends. This CDR3 reads CASRGSGHQPQHF. CDR3 bases: TGTGCCAGCCGGGGGTCAGGGCATCAGCCCCAGCATTTT.

The CDR3 DNA reads TGTGCCAGCAGTGATTCGACAGGGGATGGTGACACCATATATTTT. It encodes CASSDSTGDGDTIYF. The gene calls are TRBV6-1 and TRBJ1-3, with 8 bases lining up with TRBD1. CDR3 length equals 15 residues. Germline trimming cut 3 bases from V and 8 bases from J; bases unmatched to any gene: 9. Germline assignment: CDR1 MNHNS and CDR2 SASEGT.

The V call is TRBV7-3, the J call TRBJ1-1; 7 positions match TRBD1. CDR1 is SGHTA, CDR2 FQGTGA, per germline. CDR3 length: 14 residues. Trimming at V came to 1 base and at J to 8 bases, leaving 7 bases not matched to a gene. The DNA for the CDR3 is TGTGCCAGCAGCTTAAGGGGGACAGTCGAGGAAGCTTTCTTT. Residues: CASSLRGTVEEAFF.

The V gene is TRBV6-1, the J gene TRBJ2-1; 9 bases align to TRBD2. Germline CDR1 MNHNS, CDR2 SASEGT. CDR3 size: 16 residues. After removal of 4 bases from V and 10 bases from J, the junction contained 14 bases not matched to a gene. The CDR3 spells CASSVKYSGGRAEQFF. As DNA, the CDR3 is TGTGCCAGCAGTGTAAAGTATAGCGGGGGTAGGGCCGAGCAGTTCTTC.

The rearrangement joins TRBV5-6 to TRBJ1-2; 9 positions match TRBD1. Germline loops: CDR1 SGHDT, CDR2 YYEEEE. The V and J ends lost 4 bases and 7 bases, in that order; junction bases with no gene match: 8. The length of the CDR3 is 14 residues. The CDR3, as DNA: TGTGCCAGCAGCCCACGGGACAGGGTTGTTGGCTACACCTTC. Translated, it gives CASSPRDRVVGYTF.

This chain uses TRBV6-5 with TRBJ2-3, with 8 bases matching TRBD2. The CDR3 has 16 residues. Trimming at V came to 3 bases and at J to 5 bases, leaving 10 bases not matched to a gene. Germline V CDR1 and CDR2: MNHEY, SVGAGI. The DNA for the CDR3 is TGTGCCAGCAGTTATAGGGCTAGCGGGCGGCGAGATACGCAGTATTTT. It is translated as CASSYRASGRRDTQYF.

The CDR3: CASSEALLSGGDGETQYF. CDR3 coding DNA: TGTGCCAGCAGTGAAGCGCTTCTCAGCGGGGGGGACGGAGAGACCCAGTACTTC. The chain couples TRBV2 to TRBJ2-5, with 10 bases fitting TRBD2. This CDR3 region has 18 residues. In germline, CDR1 is SNHLY, CDR2 FYNNEI. The ends lost 0 bases at V and 4 bases at J; junction bases unmatched: 11.

The chain combines TRBV27 with TRBJ1-6; weak D call: TRBD1 (6 bases). Trimming took off 3 bases at V and 6 bases at J, with 15 bases between the two ends. Germline V gene sequence: CDR1 MNHEY, CDR2 SMNVEV (reference sequence). The CDR3 sequence is 16 residues long. The CDR3 is CASSLKAGAFNSPLHF. DNA for the CDR3: TGTGCCAGCAGTTTGAAGGCAGGGGCATTTAATTCACCCCTCCACTTT.

This chain uses TRBV14 with TRBJ2-7; 7 bases agree with TRBD1. This CDR3 is built from 14 residues. V dropped 6 bases and J dropped 0; count of bases not matched to a gene: 5. CDR1 and CDR2 (germline): SGHDN, FVKESK. The CDR3 coding sequence is TGTGCCAGCAGACCTACAGGGGACTCCTACGAGCAGTACTTC. This translates into CASRPTGDSYEQYF.

The rearrangement uses TRBV27 and TRBJ2-5; D is possibly TRBD1 (6 bases). The CDR3 is 14 amino acids. V was cut by 3 bases and J by 5 bases, with 13 bases left in between. The V gene's germline CDR1 is MNHEY and CDR2 SMNVEV (reference sequence). The CDR3 DNA reads as TGTGCCAGCAGTTTCCAGACAGGAAGCGAGACCCAGTACTTC. It codes for CASSFQTGSETQYF.

This chain links TRBV7-9 with TRBJ2-1, with 7 bases matching TRBD2. Trimming removed 3 bases from V and 5 bases from J; junction bases left unmatched: 7. The germline V gene has CDR1 SEHNR and CDR2 FQNEAQ (reference sequence). The CDR3 loop spans 15 amino acids. CDR3 coding DNA: TGTGCCAGCAGCTTGGGGCTGGGGGGGAACAATGAGCAGTTCTTC. Translation gives CASSLGLGGNNEQFF.

The chain carries TRBV11-3 and TRBJ1-6; the match to TRBD1 covers 7 bases. J gave up 7 bases and V 8 bases, and 5 bases lay outside the gene matches. The CDR3 runs 13 residues. The germline gives CDR1 SGHNT, CDR2 YENEEA. CDR3 region: CASSEGANSPLHF. The CDR3 bases are TGTGCCAGCTCCGAGGGGGCGAATTCACCCCTCCACTTT.

V and J are TRBV30 and TRBJ1-1, with D unclear. This CDR3 has 11 residues. Germline lookup yields CDR1 GTSNPN and CDR2 SVGIG (reference sequence). Deletions cut 5 bases from V and 4 bases from J, with 8 bases between. The CDR3 sequence is CAWEVSTEAFF. The CDR3, as DNA: TGTGCCTGGGAGGTGTCCACTGAAGCTTTCTTT.

This chain links TRBV27 with TRBJ2-1, with 8 bases lining up with TRBD2. Germline CDR1 reads MNHEY; CDR2 reads SMNVEV (reference sequence). The J segment lost 2 bases and the V segment lost 4 bases, leaving 4 bases of the junction unmatched. This CDR3 comprises 15 residues. The CDR3: CASSWSGGPYNEQFF. CDR3 DNA sequence: TGTGCCAGCAGTTGGAGCGGGGGCCCCTACAATGAGCAGTTCTTC.

This chain connects TRBV7-9 to TRBJ1-4; possibly TRBD1 for D (6 bases). Germline values: CDR1 SEHNR, CDR2 FQNEAQ (reference sequence). The CDR3 is 15 amino acids. Trimming cost V 5 bases and J 4 bases, with 14 bases left between them. The CDR3 protein is CASSRIQGNNEKLFF. CDR3 DNA: TGTGCCAGCAGCCGCATTCAGGGGAATAATGAAAAACTGTTTTTT.

This clone was counted a few times. A junction boundary mismatches the germline segment, possibly from a read error. Other nucleotide sequences in the sample specify the same CDR3. The chain recombines TRBV5-1 with TRBJ1-1, with D maybe TRBD1 (6 bases). CDR1 and CDR2 from the germline V gene are SGHRS and YFSETQ. The CDR3 loop spans 14 amino acids. The CDR3 nucleotides are TGTGCCAGCAGCTTCGGGGGCCGGAACACTGAAGCTTTCTTT. It yields the protein CASSFGGRNTEAFF.

There are a few counts of this clone. This rearrangement joins TRBV9 to TRBJ1-1, with D possibly matching TRBD1 (5 bases). V shed 4 bases and J shed 0 bases, with 16 bases lying between them. Germline V gene data show CDR1 as SGDLS and CDR2 as YYNGEE. This CDR3 has 16 amino acids. CDR3: CASSQVARVMNTEAFF. The CDR3 DNA is TGTGCCAGCAGCCAGGTAGCCAGGGTCATGAACACTGAAGCTTTCTTT.

The gene calls are TRBV6-1 and TRBJ1-4, with D perhaps matching TRBD1 (6 bases). The ends were cut back, 2 bases at V and 3 bases at J, with 13 bases in the middle. In germline, CDR1 is MNHNS, CDR2 SASEGT. This CDR3 is 16 amino acids long. CDR3 protein: CASSELWTAANEKLFF. Here the CDR3 DNA reads TGTGCCAGCAGTGAATTGTGGACAGCGGCTAATGAAAAACTGTTTTTT.

This rearrangement joins TRBV27 to TRBJ2-1; 14 bases map to TRBD2. The J segment lost 1 base and the V segment lost 6 bases, leaving 14 bases of the junction unmatched. The CDR3 consists of 20 residues. CDR1 and CDR2 (germline): MNHEY, SMNVEV (reference sequence). The CDR3 here is CASSPQKTSGGAGSYNEQFF. The CDR3 nucleotides are TGTGCCAGCAGCCCTCAAAAGACTAGCGGGGGGGCCGGATCCTACAATGAGCAGTTCTTC.

The chain links TRBV30 to TRBJ1-1, with D unresolved. CDR3 length: 13 amino acids. Trimming shortened V by 3 bases and J by 3 bases, and 11 bases separated the two germline ends. Germline V gene data show CDR1 as GTSNPN and CDR2 as SVGIG (reference sequence). CDR3 DNA: TGTGCCTGGAGAATGGGGATCGACACTGAAGCTTTCTTT. It is translated as CAWRMGIDTEAFF. Full variable domain (missing parts from reference TRBV30 and TRBJ1-1): SQTIHQWPATLVQPVGSPLSLECTVEGTSNPNLYWYRQAAGRGLQLLFYSVGIGQISSEVPQNLSASRPQDRQFILSSKKLLLSDSGFYLCAWRMGIDTEAFFGQGTRLTVV.

This clone was seen a few times. This chain links TRBV4-1 with TRBJ2-1; unclear D gene. The ends were cut back, 0 bases at V and 1 base at J, with 4 bases in the middle. The CDR3 loop spans 14 amino acids. Germline CDR1 is MGHRA and CDR2 is YSYEKL. The CDR3 spells CASSQDESYNEQFF. CDR3 DNA: TGCGCCAGCAGCCAAGACGAGTCCTACAATGAGCAGTTCTTC.

The V gene is TRBV6-1, the J gene TRBJ2-2, with TRBD2 matching 7 bases. The trim removed 3 bases at V and 6 bases at J, leaving 10 bases unmatched. Germline values: CDR1 MNHNS, CDR2 SASEGT. There are 16 residues in the CDR3. DNA of the CDR3: TGTGCCAGCAGTGATAGACTAGCCTGGTTGCCCGGGGAGCTGTTTTTT. Translation: CASSDRLAWLPGELFF.

The chain joins TRBV7-7 to TRBJ2-7, with D possibly matching TRBD1 (6 bases). The CDR3 loop spans 16 amino acids. Germline CDR1 is SSHAT and CDR2 is FNYEAQ (reference sequence). V shed 7 bases and J shed 5 bases, with 24 bases lying between them. The CDR3 sequence: CASILDSPTGIDEQYV. The CDR3 coding sequence is TGTGCCAGCATCCTGGACAGCCCAACGGGTATAGACGAGCAGTACGTC.

The V gene is TRBV6-1, the J gene TRBJ2-7; no clear D gene. The CDR3 runs 14 residues. Looked up from germline, CDR1 is MNHNS and CDR2 is SASEGT. The V and J ends lost 5 bases and 0 bases respectively, with 11 bases between them. CDR3 in amino acids: CASSRAGYSYEQYV. The CDR3 nucleotides are TGTGCCAGCAGTAGGGCAGGATACTCCTACGAGCAGTACGTC.

The chain's CDR3 is CASSEQGTSYEQYV. CDR3 nucleotide sequence: TGTGCCAGCAGTGAACAGGGAACATCCTACGAGCAGTACGTC. The chain joins TRBV2 to TRBJ2-7; possibly TRBD1 for D (5 bases). The CDR3 spans 14 residues. Trimming took off 2 bases at V and 1 base at J, with 9 bases between the two ends. The germline gives CDR1 SNHLY, CDR2 FYNNEI.

The V and J genes are TRBV10-3 and TRBJ2-7; D remains unclear. The CDR3 consists of 11 residues. With 7 bases removed from V and 12 bases from J, the gap between germline ends came to 16 bases. Germline V lookup: CDR1 ENHRY, CDR2 SYGVKD. CDR3 coding DNA: TGTGCCATCATTACCCGGGCGTCTCGGTACTTC. Amino acid sequence: CAIITRASRYF.

J is TRBJ2-2 and V is TRBV5-6; TRBD2 matches at 7 bases. The CDR3 consists of 14 residues. The V segment lost 4 bases and the J segment 5 bases; nucleotides outside the gene matches: 5. Per germline, CDR1 SGHDT and CDR2 YYEEEE. The CDR3 bases are TGTGCCAGCAGCGCCCTGGGGGGGACCGGGGAGCTGTTTTTT. The encoded protein is CASSALGGTGELFF. The complete variable domain, with remaining parts taken from reference TRBV5-6 and TRBJ2-2, reads DAGVTQSPTHLIKTRGQQVTLRCSPKSGHDTVSWYQQALGQGPQFIFQYYEEEERQRGNFPDRFSGHQFPNYSSELNVNALLLGDSALYLCASSALGGTGELFFGEGSRLTVL.

The chain joins TRBV19 to TRBJ1-4; D gene ambiguous. CDR1 LNHDA and CDR2 SQIVND come from the germline V gene (reference sequence). The CDR3 has 11 residues. V was pared by 5 bases and J by 7 bases, with 5 bases between. The DNA of the CDR3 is TGTGCCAGTAGTGTGTCTGAAAAACTGTTTTTT. Translated, it gives CASSVSEKLFF.

The chain is built from TRBV7-8 and TRBJ2-3; D is uncertain. The CDR3 is made up of 13 amino acids. Per germline, CDR1 SGHVS and CDR2 FQNEAQ. V was pared by 0 bases and J by 10 bases, with 11 bases between. The CDR3 nucleotides are TGTGCCAGCAGCTTAGCGTTCGGGTTAGCGCAGTATTTT. This sequence encodes CASSLAFGLAQYF.

A note on this clone: Other DNA variants within this sample encode the same CDR3. The V call is TRBV4-1, the J call TRBJ2-2; D ambiguous. The CDR3 covers 12 residues. Trimming took off 1 base at V and 8 bases at J, with 5 bases between the two ends. Germline loops: CDR1 MGHRA, CDR2 YSYEKL. The CDR3, as DNA: TGCGCCAGCAGCCAAGTGGGGGGGGAGCTGTTTTTT. The encoded protein is CASSQVGGELFF.